The 21 T cell receptor beta chains listed next were all sequenced from one sample in a study of response to subunit inactivated influenza vaccine. TCRdb reprocessed the RT-PCR reads with MiXCR, giving one entry per CDR3 protein. The sample consists of roughly 170,000 distinct CDR3 sequences, about 9% of them appearing once. The sample here was non-naive T cells sorted from PBMCs, taken on the day of vaccination. Receptor source: a man in his fifties or sixties who received an inactivated influenza vaccine.

This chain links TRBV6-1 with TRBJ2-1; maybe TRBD2 (7 bases). V was shortened by 6 bases and J by 0 bases, with 12 bases between the two germline ends. From germline, CDR1 is MNHNS and CDR2 SASEGT. The CDR3 is made up of 15 amino acids. CDR3 in DNA: TGTGCCAGCAGCCGAGGGGGGGGCTCCTACAATGAGCAGTTCTTC. As protein: CASSRGGGSYNEQFF.

Many counts were recorded for this clonotype. The chain couples TRBV9 to TRBJ2-5, with D unclear. This CDR3 has 13 amino acids. Germline-derived CDR1 and CDR2 are SGDLS and YYNGEE. The V and J ends lost 3 bases and 0 bases respectively, with 6 bases between them. The CDR3 reads CASSGPNQETQYF. The CDR3 region has the DNA TGTGCCAGCAGCGGCCCGAACCAAGAGACCCAGTACTTC. Combining the CDR3 with reference TRBV9 and TRBJ2-5 gives the whole variable domain DSGVTQTPKHLITATGQRVTLRCSPRSGDLSVYWYQQSLDQGLQFLIQYYNGEERAKGNILERFSAQQFPDLHSELNLSSLELGDSALYFCASSGPNQETQYFGPGTRLLVL.

This clonotype appeared many times. The V call is TRBV7-2, the J call TRBJ2-1, with D unclear. The V end lost 2 bases, the J end lost 4 bases, and 6 bases lay between the germline ends. CDR1 and CDR2 from the germline V gene are SGHTA and FQGNSA. The CDR3 is 13 amino acids. The CDR3 is CASSLQQYNEQFF. CDR3 DNA: TGTGCCAGCAGCTTACAACAGTACAATGAGCAGTTCTTC.

This clonotype was observed a few times. The CDR3 region is CASSSGPKYEQYF. In DNA form, the CDR3 reads TGTGCCAGCAGTTCCGGGCCTAAATACGAGCAGTACTTC. This sequence joins TRBV2 and TRBJ2-7; D gene unclear. Germline V gene sequence: CDR1 SNHLY, CDR2 FYNNEI. V lost 5 bases and J lost 4, with 12 bases in between. CDR3 size: 13 residues.

The chain carries TRBV7-9 and TRBJ1-2; D unresolved. Germline V lookup: CDR1 SEHNR, CDR2 FQNEAQ (reference sequence). The CDR3 consists of 14 residues. The germline V and J ends were trimmed by 0 bases and 7 bases, with 12 bases remaining between them. The CDR3 here is CASSLAGEFGGYTF. CDR3 in DNA: TGTGCCAGCAGCTTAGCCGGAGAGTTTGGTGGCTACACCTTC.

The V call is TRBV19, the J call TRBJ2-7; 7 positions agree with TRBD2. The ends lost 4 bases at V and 0 bases at J; junction bases unmatched: 9. Germline V CDR1 and CDR2: LNHDA, SQIVND (reference sequence). The CDR3 has 16 residues. The CDR3 region is CASSTPYSGRSYEQYF. DNA for the CDR3: TGTGCCAGTAGTACTCCGTATAGCGGGCGCTCCTACGAGCAGTACTTC.

This clonotype showed up just a few times. This chain uses TRBV25-1 with TRBJ1-2, with D perhaps TRBD1 (5 bases). CDR1 and CDR2 from the germline V gene are MGHDK and SYGVNS. V lost 3 bases and J 6 bases, leaving 14 bases between the germline ends. The CDR3 extends over 14 amino acids. The CDR3 loop is CASSDPAGHNGYTF. Written as DNA, the CDR3 is TGTGCCAGCAGTGATCCAGCGGGGCACAATGGCTACACCTTC.

This clonotype appeared many times. An end of the junction does not agree with germline; a read error may underlie this. The V call is TRBV5-1, the J call TRBJ1-1, with D uncertain. Germline V lookup: CDR1 SGHRS, CDR2 YFSETQ. This CDR3 has 13 amino acids. The CDR3 here is CASSFTGNTEAFF. CDR3 in DNA: TGTGCCAGCAGCTTCACGGGAAACACTGAAGCTTTCTTT.

The chain employs TRBV25-1 and TRBJ1-2; 9 bases are a match to TRBD1. The CDR3 contains 14 residues. Trimming cost V 6 bases and J 4 bases; bases outside gene matches: 6. Germline loops: CDR1 MGHDK, CDR2 SYGVNS. DNA for the CDR3: TGTGCCAGCAGCGCCGGGACAGGGACCTATGGCTACACCTTC. It codes for CASSAGTGTYGYTF.

This clonotype was observed a few times. V and J are TRBV6-5 and TRBJ2-7; TRBD2 matches at 7 bases. The V gene's germline CDR1 is MNHEY and CDR2 SVGAGI. The CDR3 is 18 residues long. The V segment lost 1 base and the J segment 4 bases; nucleotides outside the gene matches: 16. The CDR3 bases are TGTGCCAGCAGTTACTGGTTACCCGAAGCGGGATCGAGTTACGAGCAGTACTTC. Amino acids: CASSYWLPEAGSSYEQYF.

This clonotype has at least ten counts. V and J are TRBV14 and TRBJ2-5; D might be TRBD1 (5 bases). V was shortened by 4 bases and J by 7 bases, with 13 bases between the two germline ends. The CDR3 covers 13 residues. Germline V gene sequence: CDR1 SGHDN, CDR2 FVKESK. The CDR3 reads CASSRGSLGTQYF. In DNA form, the CDR3 reads TGTGCCAGCAGCCGGGGCTCTCTGGGGACCCAGTACTTC.

This clonotype was recorded a few times. The genes are TRBV5-6 and TRBJ2-1, with 12 nucleotides matching TRBD2. The length of the CDR3 is 16 residues. Germline CDR1 is SGHDT and CDR2 is YYEEEE. V lost 0 bases to trimming and J lost 4 bases; unmatched junction nucleotides: 2. The CDR3 nucleotides read TGTGCCAGCAGCTTGGGGGGGACTAGCGGGTACAATGAGCAGTTCTTC. Encoded protein: CASSLGGTSGYNEQFF.

This clonotype was counted at least ten times. The rearrangement links TRBV4-3 to TRBJ2-3; 14 bases align to TRBD2. Losses at the gene ends were 0 bases for V and 3 bases for J; bases not matched to a gene: 5. Germline V gives CDR1 LGHNA, CDR2 YSLEER. CDR3 length: 18 amino acids. The CDR3 sequence: CASSQETSGGAITDTQYF. DNA of the CDR3: TGCGCCAGCAGCCAAGAGACTAGCGGGGGGGCCATAACAGATACGCAGTATTTT.

This clonotype was picked up a small number of times. The genes are TRBV5-5 and TRBJ2-1; D might be TRBD2 (5 bases). Germline V gene lookup returns CDR1 SGHKS and CDR2 YYEKEE (reference sequence). With 0 bases removed from V and 7 bases from J, the gap between germline ends came to 17 bases. The CDR3 length is 16 residues. CDR3: CASSLAVGLILNEQFF. The CDR3 nucleotides are TGTGCCAGCAGCTTGGCCGTTGGACTTATATTAAATGAGCAGTTCTTC.

This clonotype has just a few counts. The chain recombines TRBV6-5 with TRBJ2-6; D possibly uses TRBD1 or TRBD2 (5 bases each). The germline V and J ends were trimmed by 2 bases and 0 bases, with 14 bases remaining between them. The CDR3 extends over 18 amino acids. From germline, CDR1 is MNHEY and CDR2 SVGAGI. CDR3 amino acids: CASSYLGQRISGANVLTF. Here the CDR3 DNA reads TGTGCCAGCAGTTACCTGGGGCAGCGGATCTCTGGGGCCAACGTCCTGACTTTC.

A few counts support this clonotype. V usage is TRBV7-9 and J usage is TRBJ2-1, with unresolved D. Germline CDR1 reads SEHNR; CDR2 reads FQNEAQ (reference sequence). This CDR3 contains 10 residues. The ends were cut back, 5 bases at V and 7 bases at J, with 3 bases in the middle. Here the CDR3 DNA reads TGTGCCAGCAGCGGTAATGAGCAGTTCTTC. Residues: CASSGNEQFF.

This clonotype was seen a handful of times. The CDR3 is CSANPGTTHLDTQYF. As DNA, the CDR3 is TGCAGTGCTAACCCAGGGACTACCCACTTGGATACGCAGTATTTT. The rearrangement uses TRBV20-1 and TRBJ2-3; 7 bases agree with TRBD2. Germline lookup yields CDR1 DFQATT and CDR2 SNEGSKA (reference sequence). V shed 4 bases, J shed 6 bases, and the junction held 13 bases outside the gene matches. The length of the CDR3 is 15 residues.

This clonotype was seen ten or more times. The rearrangement joins TRBV20-1 to TRBJ2-7, with 11 bases that match TRBD2. The germline CDR1 and CDR2 sequences are DFQATT and SNEGSKA (reference sequence). J lost 2 bases, V lost 2 bases, and 5 bases had no gene match. The CDR3 sequence is 15 residues long. CDR3 coding DNA: TGCAGTGCTAGACATCAGACTAGCGGGACCTACGAGCAGTACTTC. This sequence encodes CSARHQTSGTYEQYF.

This clonotype has more than one count but fewer than ten. The V call is TRBV27, the J call TRBJ1-6, with D perhaps TRBD1 (5 bases). The germline V gene encodes CDR1 MNHEY and CDR2 SMNVEV (reference sequence). The CDR3 sequence is 14 residues long. The V end was cut by 1 base, the J end by 9 bases, with 10 bases between. This CDR3 reads CASSLWQGGSPLHF. The CDR3 DNA sequence: TGTGCCAGCAGTTTATGGCAGGGAGGTTCACCCCTCCACTTT.

Only a few counts were recorded for this clonotype. V and J are TRBV7-8 and TRBJ1-2; D might be TRBD1 (6 bases). Germline V CDR1 and CDR2: SGHVS, FQNEAQ. V gave up 5 bases and J gave up 0 bases, with 10 bases separating them. This CDR3 has 14 amino acids. The CDR3 region has the DNA TGTGCCAGCAGCCTCGGGACACCTAACTATGGCTACACCTTC. Translated: CASSLGTPNYGYTF.

This clonotype has at least ten counts. The chain recombines TRBV7-6 with TRBJ1-3; TRBD1 aligns across 8 bases. The CDR3 totals 17 residues. V gave up 2 bases and J gave up 0 bases; unmatched junction bases: 6. CDR1 SGHVS and CDR2 FNYEAQ come from the germline V gene. CDR3 loop: CASSLRGTGRSGNTIYF. The DNA of the CDR3 is TGTGCCAGCAGCTTAAGGGGGACAGGCCGCTCTGGAAACACCATATATTTT. Using reference TRBV7-6 and TRBJ1-3 for the parts outside the CDR3, the full variable domain is GAGVSQSPRYKVTKRGQDVALRCDPISGHVSLYWYRQALGQGPEFLTYFNYEAQQDKSGLPNDRFSAERPEGSISTLTIQRTEQRDSAMYRCASSLRGTGRSGNTIYFGEGSWLTVV.